This TCR beta chain emerged from a study of blood T cells in healthy people across ages. Study overall: About one barcoded TCR beta cDNA was captured per two T cells. Findings of the study overall: Getting older went along with TCR beta diversity per million T cells dropping roughly linearly.

Germline V gene lookup returns CDR1 SGHTA and CDR2 FQGNSA. The CDR3 extends over 14 amino acids. Together with a sample-barcoded 5' primer, a J-beta primer mix was included in a second PCR lasting about 6 to 12 cycles. TCRdb recomputed calls from the 5' RACE reads with MiXCR, one row per CDR3 protein. The sample has some 920,000 distinct CDR3 sequences; roughly 47% are singletons. Concerning this clonotype: Its antigen is unknown. Germline is not matched at one junction end, which may reflect a read error.

This TCR derives from a woman aged 55-75 years in good health. This rearrangement joins TRBV7-2 to TRBJ1-2; 7 nucleotides agree with TRBD1. The sequencing sample was made of blood. The CDR3 DNA reads as TGTGCCAGCAGCCTAGCGGGACAGAACTATAGCTACACCTTC. Translated: CASSLAGQNYSYTF.